The 23 T cell receptor beta chains presented below share a single source sample, sequenced in a study of T cells in Graves' hyperthyroidism and ophthalmopathy. TCR beta CDR3 regions were amplified from RNA. TCR CDR3 regions were first amplified by RT-PCR with HTBI primers. TCRdb re-analysed the multiplex PCR reads in MiXCR, keeping a single row per CDR3 protein. This table holds 600,000 or so distinct CDR3 sequences, 11% to 15% found once. The sample consisted of blood. These TCRs come from a woman younger than 30 with Graves' ophthalmopathy.

The CDR3 loop reads CASSMRLAGSYEQYF. The CDR3 bases are TGTGCCAGCAGCATGAGACTAGCGGGATCCTACGAGCAGTACTTC. The chain joins TRBV2 to TRBJ2-7; TRBD2 aligns across 11 bases. The CDR3 contains 15 residues. Germline assignment: CDR1 SNHLY and CDR2 FYNNEI. The trim removed 6 bases at V and 1 base at J, leaving 5 bases unmatched.

The chain carries TRBV20-1 and TRBJ1-2, with 8 bases that match TRBD1. The CDR3 runs 17 residues. With 5 bases clipped from V and 3 bases from J, the junction kept 17 bases outside the gene matches. Germline lookup yields CDR1 DFQATT and CDR2 SNEGSKA (reference sequence). The CDR3 here is CSAPDRTGSPGHYGYTF. The CDR3 DNA reads TGCAGTGCTCCGGACCGGACAGGGTCCCCTGGTCACTATGGCTACACCTTC.

This clonotype was seen ten or more times. The rearrangement links TRBV18 to TRBJ1-1; tentative D call: TRBD1 (5 bases). The CDR3 has 15 amino acids. Per germline, CDR1 KGHSH and CDR2 LQKENI. V was cut by 2 bases and J by 2 bases, with 12 bases left in between. The CDR3 loop is CASSPMGELNTEAFF. The CDR3 DNA sequence: TGTGCCAGCTCACCAATGGGGGAACTTAACACTGAAGCTTTCTTT.

This clonotype has ten or more counts. The chain uses TRBV9 and TRBJ2-3, with TRBD2 matching over 7 bases. CDR3 length equals 16 residues. In germline, CDR1 is SGDLS, CDR2 YYNGEE. V shed 1 base, J shed 0 bases, and the junction held 5 bases outside the gene matches. CDR3 nucleotides: TGTGCCAGCAGCGTAACGGGCGGGAGCAGCACAGATACGCAGTATTTT. It encodes CASSVTGGSSTDTQYF.

This clonotype has just a few counts. A much larger clonotype is one base distant, so this may be a read error. CDR3 in DNA: TGTGCCAGCAGCTCATCGTCCAAAAACATTCAGTACTTC. It yields the protein CASSSSSKNIQYF. The gene calls are TRBV7-9 and TRBJ2-4, with D unclear. With 4 bases removed from V and 2 bases from J, the gap between germline ends came to 6 bases. Per germline, CDR1 SEHNR and CDR2 FQNEAQ (reference sequence). This CDR3 has 13 residues. The variable domain in full, with the rest retrieved from reference TRBV7-9 and TRBJ2-4, is DTGVSQNPRHKITKRGQNVTFRCDPISEHNRLYWYRQTLGQGPEFLTYFQNEAQLEKSRLLSDRFSAERPKGSFSTLEIQRTEQGDSAMYLCASSSSSKNIQYFGAGTRLSVL.

For this clonotype: A read error may be the cause here, since a much bigger clone is one base away. This chain connects TRBV2 to TRBJ1-3, with TRBD1 matching over 10 bases. Germline values: CDR1 SNHLY, CDR2 FYNNEI. The CDR3 covers 15 residues. The DNA of the CDR3 is TGTGCCTGCAGAGCCGGGACAGGGGCTGGAAACACCATATATTTT. Translated, it gives CACRAGTGAGNTIYF.

The sample holds many counts of this clonotype. The chain carries TRBV10-3 and TRBJ1-1; D uncertain. V was pared by 4 bases and J by 1 base, with 16 bases between. CDR1 is ENHRY and CDR2 is SYGVKD in the germline V gene. This CDR3 region has 16 residues. The CDR3 is CAISGTRTGKNTEAFF. CDR3 DNA sequence: TGTGCCATCAGTGGGACCAGGACCGGTAAGAACACTGAAGCTTTCTTT.

This clonotype was recorded many times. The chain is built from TRBV20-1 and TRBJ2-1; D gene ambiguous. Looked up from germline, CDR1 is DFQATT and CDR2 is SNEGSKA (reference sequence). Trimming took off 3 bases at V and 7 bases at J, with 16 bases between the two ends. The CDR3 totals 14 residues. CDR3 bases: TGCAGTGCTAGGCTCGTAATAGGTGAGAATGAGCAGTTCTTC. Protein: CSARLVIGENEQFF.

This clonotype was recorded at least ten times. The rearrangement joins TRBV20-1 to TRBJ1-5; TRBD1 might be the D (5 bases). Between the trimmed V and J ends, which lost 2 bases and 6 bases, there was a span of 8 bases. Germline CDR1 DFQATT, CDR2 SNEGSKA (reference sequence). The CDR3 runs to 12 residues. The CDR3 spells CSARSGTQPQHF. In DNA form, the CDR3 reads TGCAGTGCTAGATCAGGGACTCAGCCCCAGCATTTT.

In nucleotides, the CDR3 is TGTGCCAGCAGTTGGACAGGGGGCGGGAATGAGCAGTTCTTC. Encoded protein: CASSWTGGGNEQFF. The chain carries TRBV28 and TRBJ2-1; TRBD1 agrees at 11 bases. The V and J ends lost 4 bases and 7 bases, in that order; junction bases with no gene match: 3. CDR1 MDHEN and CDR2 SYDVKM come from the germline V gene. There are 14 residues in the CDR3. Variable domain in full (rest from reference TRBV28 and TRBJ2-1): DVKVTQSSRYLVKRTGEKVFLECVQDMDHENMFWYRQDPGLGLRLIYFSYDVKMKEKGDIPEGYSVSREKKERFSLILESASTNQTSMYLCASSWTGGGNEQFFGPGTRLTVL.

This clonotype was seen many times. The chain is built from TRBV2 and TRBJ1-5; 8 bases fit TRBD1. Germline V gives CDR1 SNHLY, CDR2 FYNNEI. This CDR3 is 14 amino acids long. J was trimmed by 5 bases and V by 6 bases; bases with no gene match: 6. The CDR3 DNA follows: TGTGCCAGCAGCGGACAGGGTGGGGATCAGCCCCAGCATTTT. As protein: CASSGQGGDQPQHF. Together with reference TRBV2 and TRBJ1-5, the CDR3 gives the full variable domain: EPEVTQTPSHQVTQMGQEVILRCVPISNHLYFYWYRQILGQKVEFLVSFYNNEISEKSEIFDDQFSVERPDGSNFTLKIRSTKLEDSAMYFCASSGQGGDQPQHFGDGTRLSIL.

This clonotype occurred many times. The chain has TRBV28 and TRBJ1-1; D remains unclear. Germline-derived CDR1 and CDR2 are MDHEN and SYDVKM. Trimming stripped 9 bases from V and 1 base from J, with 12 bases between. The CDR3 loop spans 13 amino acids. CDR3 protein: CASLISWNTEAFF. The CDR3 DNA reads as TGTGCCAGTCTTATAAGTTGGAACACTGAAGCTTTCTTT.

This clonotype was recorded at least ten times. This rearrangement joins TRBV30 to TRBJ2-2; the D call may be TRBD1 or TRBD2 (5 bases each). Germline V gives CDR1 GTSNPN, CDR2 SVGIG (reference sequence). The V and J ends lost 5 bases and 6 bases respectively, with 16 bases between them. The CDR3 has 14 residues. In nucleotides, the CDR3 is TGTGCCTGGTCCCGGGACGTAGGATCCGGGGAGCTGTTTTTT. Protein: CAWSRDVGSGELFF. Full variable domain (remainder filled in from reference TRBV30 and TRBJ2-2): SQTIHQWPATLVQPVGSPLSLECTVEGTSNPNLYWYRQAAGRGLQLLFYSVGIGQISSEVPQNLSASRPQDRQFILSSKKLLLSDSGFYLCAWSRDVGSGELFFGEGSRLTVL.

As concerns this clonotype: The junction shows a germline mismatch at one end, possibly a read error. This chain joins TRBV6-2 or TRBV6-3 and TRBJ2-1; D not resolved. The V gene's germline CDR1 is MNHEY and CDR2 SVGEGT. The length of the CDR3 is 14 residues. The CDR3: CASGYSWPAGEQFF. In DNA form, the CDR3 reads TGTGCCAGCGGTTACTCGTGGCCGGCTGGTGAGCAGTTCTTC.

The CDR3 coding sequence is TGTGCCAGCAGCCCTTGGGGGGGCCGGGCGAACACTGAAGCTTTCTTT. Protein product: CASSPWGGRANTEAFF. The V gene is TRBV3-1, the J gene TRBJ1-1; D possibly corresponds to TRBD1 (6 bases). The V gene's germline CDR1 is LGHDT and CDR2 YNNKEL (reference sequence). Deletions cut 4 bases from V and 1 base from J, with 16 bases between. The length of the CDR3 is 16 residues.

The chain recombines TRBV12-3 or TRBV12-4 with TRBJ2-7; 8 bases align to TRBD1. With 7 bases clipped from V and 3 bases from J, the junction kept 8 bases outside the gene matches. The CDR3 contains 14 residues. CDR3 in DNA: TGTGCCAGCACCGGTACCGGGACAGGCTACGAGCAGTACTTC. It is translated as CASTGTGTGYEQYF.

This clonotype appeared a single time. This chain uses TRBV2 with TRBJ2-7; D possibly uses TRBD1 or TRBD2 (5 bases each). CDR1 and CDR2 (germline): SNHLY, FYNNEI. This CDR3 comprises 14 residues. V gave up 6 bases and J gave up 0 bases, with 12 bases separating them. The CDR3: CASRLDGTSYEQYF. The CDR3 region has the DNA TGTGCCAGCAGGTTAGACGGGACCTCCTACGAGCAGTACTTC. Using reference TRBV2 and TRBJ2-7 for the parts outside the CDR3, the full variable domain is EPEVTQTPSHQVTQMGQEVILRCVPISNHLYFYWYRQILGQKVEFLVSFYNNEISEKSEIFDDQFSVERPDGSNFTLKIRSTKLEDSAMYFCASRLDGTSYEQYFGPGTRLTVT.

The chain couples TRBV6-2 or TRBV6-3 to TRBJ2-2; 11 bases fit TRBD2. This CDR3 contains 17 residues. In germline, CDR1 is MNHEY, CDR2 SVGEGT. J was trimmed by 3 bases and V by 2 bases; bases with no gene match: 5. Written as DNA, the CDR3 is TGTGCCAGCAGTTACCTAGCGGGAGGAGCGGACACCGGGGAGCTGTTTTTT. As protein: CASSYLAGGADTGELFF.

The J gene is TRBJ2-7, the V gene TRBV4-1; a weak D match, TRBD2 (5 bases). The CDR3 consists of 13 residues. Germline CDR1 reads MGHRA; CDR2 reads YSYEKL. Trimming took off 4 bases at V and 3 bases at J, with 10 bases between the two ends. The CDR3 DNA sequence: TGCGCCAGCAGCCGACTATTAAGCTACGAGCAGTACTTC. The encoded protein is CASSRLLSYEQYF.

The J gene is TRBJ1-2, the V gene TRBV12-3 or TRBV12-4, with D tentatively TRBD1 (5 bases). Trimming stripped 7 bases from V and 8 bases from J, with 29 bases between. The CDR3 sequence is 17 residues long. CDR3 protein: CASTPVGGTGEGLGYTF. The CDR3 region has the DNA TGTGCCAGCACCCCCGTCGGGGGAACGGGCGAGGGTTTGGGCTACACCTTC.

This clonotype was recorded many times. V and J are TRBV12-3 or TRBV12-4 and TRBJ2-7, with 12 bases identical to TRBD1. V trimming: 1 base; J trimming: 4 bases; junction bases outside the gene matches: 8. CDR3 size: 17 residues. Here the CDR3 DNA reads TGTGCCAGCAGTTTAGAGGGGACAGGGGGCGGTAGGTACGAGCAGTACTTC. It specifies CASSLEGTGGGRYEQYF.

This clonotype was seen at least ten times. The V call is TRBV28, the J call TRBJ1-2, with D unclear. This CDR3 spans 16 amino acids. Deletions cut 3 bases from V and 0 bases from J, with 14 bases between. Germline-derived CDR1 and CDR2 are MDHEN and SYDVKM. CDR3 nucleotide sequence: TGTGCCAGCAGTTTTTCGAGGGCAGCACCTAACTATGGCTACACCTTC. It is translated as CASSFSRAAPNYGYTF.

This clonotype was observed a few times. This may stem from a read error, because a much larger clone lies one nucleotide away. The chain is built from TRBV4-1 and TRBJ2-7; D unclear. V was shortened by 8 bases and J by 5 bases, with 19 bases between the two germline ends. Germline-derived CDR1 and CDR2 are MGHRA and YSYEKL. CDR3 length: 14 residues. This CDR3 is CASSEVASVHEQYF. The CDR3 coding sequence is TGCGCCAGCTCCGAGGTGGCGAGCGTCCACGAGCAGTACTTC.